This passage covers 20 T cell receptor beta chains from one sample sequenced in a study of radiotherapy plus CTLA-4 blockade in lung cancer. The method was immunoSEQ multiplex PCR; TCRdb's version includes in-frame clones alone and lacks a portion of them. The sample has 75,000 to 80,000 clones; around nine tenths are singletons. The input for sequencing was peripheral blood, taken from a patient treated with radiotherapy plus ipilimumab. The receptors come from a human donor with non-small cell lung cancer who had stable disease on radiotherapy plus ipilimumab.

The DNA for the CDR3 is TGTGCCAGCAGCTTAGGGTTGGGAGAGCAGTACTTC. It encodes CASSLGLGEQYF. The chain combines TRBV11-2 with TRBJ2-7; D is unclear. This CDR3 comprises 12 residues. Germline V CDR1 and CDR2: SGHAT, FQNNGV. V lost 1 base to trimming and J lost 7 bases, with 8 bases between them.

The chain has TRBV6-4 and TRBJ2-1, with D perhaps TRBD2 (6 bases). The CDR3 runs to 16 residues. In germline, CDR1 is MRHNA, CDR2 SNTAGT. V was pared by 6 bases and J by 1 base, with 16 bases between. The CDR3 region has the DNA TGTGCCAGCAGCAAATCGGGAGACCTATCCTACAATGAGCAGTTCTTC. Translation gives CASSKSGDLSYNEQFF.

The chain carries TRBV30 and TRBJ2-4; D is unclear. The V and J ends lost 0 bases and 0 bases respectively, with 15 bases between them. CDR3 length equals 17 residues. Germline V gives CDR1 GTSNPN, CDR2 SVGIG (reference sequence). The CDR3 spells CAWSVQEWLLAKNIQYF. In nucleotides, the CDR3 is TGTGCCTGGAGTGTACAAGAGTGGCTCTTAGCCAAAAACATTCAGTACTTC.

The chain recombines TRBV7-2 with TRBJ1-1; possibly TRBD1 for D (5 bases). This CDR3 spans 14 amino acids. The ends were cut back, 5 bases at V and 4 bases at J, with 14 bases in the middle. Germline V gene lookup returns CDR1 SGHTA and CDR2 FQGNSA. The CDR3 coding sequence is TGTGCCAGCAGCCCGGGGGGGGGTAGCACTGAAGCTTTCTTT. It specifies CASSPGGGSTEAFF.

V and J are TRBV11-2 and TRBJ2-4, with 9 nucleotides matching TRBD2. Germline CDR1 SGHAT, CDR2 FQNNGV. The CDR3 length is 15 residues. V lost 5 bases to trimming and J lost 0 bases; unmatched junction nucleotides: 2. CDR3 DNA sequence: TGTGCCAGCAGCGCGGGGGGGCAAGCCAAAAACATTCAGTACTTC. Protein: CASSAGGQAKNIQYF. Using reference TRBV11-2 and TRBJ2-4 for the parts outside the CDR3, the full variable domain is EAGVAQSPRYKIIEKRQSVAFWCNPISGHATLYWYQQILGQGPKLLIQFQNNGVVDDSQLPKDRFSAERLKGVDSTLKIQPAKLEDSAVYLCASSAGGQAKNIQYFGAGTRLSVL.

This chain joins TRBV19 and TRBJ2-1, with unresolved D. V was trimmed by 2 bases and J by 7 bases, leaving 9 bases between them. The CDR3 covers 13 residues. The germline gives CDR1 LNHDA, CDR2 SQIVND (reference sequence). The DNA of the CDR3 is TGTGCCAGTAGTATAATTACGGTGAATGAGCAGTTCTTC. Protein: CASSIITVNEQFF.

The rearrangement joins TRBV9 to TRBJ2-6, with 10 positions matching TRBD2. V was clipped by 1 base and J by 1 base; unmatched bases: 17. The CDR3 extends over 22 amino acids. CDR1 SGDLS and CDR2 YYNGEE come from the germline V gene. The CDR3 DNA sequence: TGTGCCAGCAGCGTAAACCCCCACCTCTCGCTAGCGGGAGCTTCTGGGGCCAACGTCCTGACTTTC. The encoded protein is CASSVNPHLSLAGASGANVLTF.

The rearrangement links TRBV5-1 to TRBJ2-2, with D tentatively TRBD2 (6 bases). This CDR3 is 16 amino acids long. Looked up from germline, CDR1 is SGHRS and CDR2 is YFSETQ. The V end lost 4 bases, the J end lost 3 bases, and 16 bases lay between the germline ends. The CDR3 loop reads CASSRRGGQDTGELFF. The CDR3 nucleotides are TGCGCCAGCAGCCGGAGGGGAGGTCAGGACACCGGGGAGCTGTTTTTT.

The chain uses TRBV12-5 and TRBJ2-1; a possible D gene is TRBD1 (5 bases). This CDR3 contains 14 residues. Looked up from germline, CDR1 is LGHNT and CDR2 is FRNRAP. V lost 1 base and J lost 10, with 14 bases in between. The CDR3 protein is CASGLGSGFGEQFF. The CDR3 DNA reads as TGTGCTAGTGGTTTGGGCTCAGGGTTCGGGGAGCAGTTCTTC.

This sequence joins TRBV18 and TRBJ2-3, with D perhaps being TRBD1 or TRBD2 (5 bases each). CDR3 length: 17 amino acids. Germline CDR1 KGHSH, CDR2 LQKENI. The V gene lost 3 bases and the J gene lost 0 bases, with 16 bases spanning the gap. Here the CDR3 DNA reads TGTGCCAGCTCACCCTCCGACCCGGGACCGAGCACAGATACGCAGTATTTT. This encodes CASSPSDPGPSTDTQYF.

The chain is built from TRBV7-2 and TRBJ1-2, with TRBD1 matching over 9 bases. The germline V gene has CDR1 SGHTA and CDR2 FQGNSA. The CDR3 runs 16 residues. V lost 4 bases to trimming and J lost 7 bases; unmatched junction nucleotides: 13. This chain's CDR3 is CASSSRPGQGGGGYTF. CDR3 DNA: TGTGCCAGCAGCTCGCGACCGGGACAGGGTGGGGGTGGCTACACCTTC.

CDR3 DNA sequence: TGTGCCAGTAGTACTCTAGCGGGACCCTCCTACAATGAGCAGTTCTTC. Amino acids: CASSTLAGPSYNEQFF. The chain has TRBV19 and TRBJ2-1, with 9 bases aligning to TRBD2. The trim removed 4 bases at V and 0 bases at J, leaving 4 bases unmatched. Germline-derived CDR1 and CDR2 are LNHDA and SQIVND (reference sequence). The CDR3 runs 16 residues.

The rearrangement links TRBV14 to TRBJ2-2; D is undetermined. Germline CDR1 and CDR2: SGHDN and FVKESK. With 0 bases removed from V and 3 bases from J, the gap between germline ends came to 11 bases. CDR3 length: 16 amino acids. The CDR3 spells CASSQDLPIDTGELFF. Here the CDR3 DNA reads TGTGCCAGCAGCCAAGATCTGCCGATTGACACCGGGGAGCTGTTTTTT.

V gene TRBV6-5 combines with J gene TRBJ2-7; D is possibly TRBD2 (5 bases). V shed 4 bases and J shed 3 bases, with 7 bases lying between them. Germline V lookup: CDR1 MNHEY, CDR2 SVGAGI. CDR3 length: 12 amino acids. CDR3 sequence reads: CASSSGSYEQYF. The CDR3 DNA follows: TGTGCCAGCAGTTCTGGGAGCTACGAGCAGTACTTC.

This chain joins TRBV19 and TRBJ2-7; D uncertain. V was cut by 3 bases and J by 4 bases, with 13 bases left in between. Germline V gene data show CDR1 as LNHDA and CDR2 as SQIVND (reference sequence). CDR3 size: 14 residues. The CDR3 nucleotides read TGTGCCAGTAGTATCAGCACGCTAGGGTACGAGCAGTACTTC. Amino acids: CASSISTLGYEQYF.

This clone was recorded only once. The CDR3 spells CASSFPGGYNSPLHF. CDR3 coding DNA: TGTGCCAGCAGTTTTCCAGGGGGCTATAATTCACCCCTCCACTTT. V gene TRBV28 combines with J gene TRBJ1-6, with 7 positions matching TRBD1. This CDR3 is 15 amino acids long. V was pared by 3 bases and J by 3 bases, with 2 bases of the junction left unmatched. Per the germline V gene, CDR1 is MDHEN and CDR2 is SYDVKM. Drawing the rest from reference TRBV28 and TRBJ1-6, the complete variable domain is DVKVTQSSRYLVKRTGEKVFLECVQDMDHENMFWYRQDPGLGLRLIYFSYDVKMKEKGDIPEGYSVSREKKERFSLILESASTNQTSMYLCASSFPGGYNSPLHFGNGTRLTVT.

V usage is TRBV28 and J usage is TRBJ2-1; perhaps TRBD1 as D (6 bases). The V gene lost 2 bases and the J gene lost 14 bases, with 13 bases spanning the gap. The CDR3 loop spans 12 amino acids. Germline V gene data show CDR1 as MDHEN and CDR2 as SYDVKM. In DNA form, the CDR3 reads TGTGCCAGCAGTTTAGTCAGGGGCCGGAAGTTCTTC. It encodes CASSLVRGRKFF.

The rearrangement links TRBV5-8 to TRBJ2-5; D is possibly TRBD1 (6 bases). This CDR3 is built from 14 residues. With 2 bases removed from V and 5 bases from J, the gap between germline ends came to 13 bases. Germline V gene lookup returns CDR1 SGHTS and CDR2 YDEGEE. CDR3: CASSFRDIGETQYF. Here the CDR3 DNA reads TGTGCCAGCAGCTTTCGGGACATCGGGGAGACCCAGTACTTC.

The genes are TRBV2 and TRBJ2-2; tentatively, D is TRBD2 (6 bases). Germline loops: CDR1 SNHLY, CDR2 FYNNEI. The CDR3 consists of 15 residues. Trimming stripped 6 bases from V and 0 bases from J, with 11 bases between. DNA for the CDR3: TGTGCCAGCAGCTGGGACTCGTCGAACACCGGGGAGCTGTTTTTT. The encoded protein is CASSWDSSNTGELFF.

This chain links TRBV4-2 with TRBJ2-2; 11 positions agree with TRBD2. CDR3 length equals 18 residues. The V gene end was trimmed by 6 bases and the J gene end by 2 bases; junction bases not matched to a gene: 11. The germline V gene has CDR1 LGHNA and CDR2 YNFKEQ. The CDR3, as DNA: TGTGCCAGCAGATTCGGGACTAGCGGACAGACCAACACCGGGGAGCTGTTTTTT. This gives the protein CASRFGTSGQTNTGELFF.